This T cell receptor beta chain was found in a study of molecular identifiers for immune sequencing clone quantification. TCRdb re-called the PCR reads with MiXCR, one entry per CDR3 protein. The table has about 97,000 distinct CDR3 sequences, 30% to 45% seen once; the top ten hold approximately 9.8%. The CDR3 contains 13 residues. The germline CDR1 and CDR2 sequences are SGHDT and YYEEEE. With 0 bases removed from V and 6 bases from J, the gap between germline ends came to 6 bases. This chain links TRBV5-6 with TRBJ2-2; D perhaps matches TRBD2 (5 bases). The clonotype originates from a human donor in good health. Some libraries in this study had Jurkat cell RNA spiked in. Sequencing used naive CD8+ T cells from blood, with Jurkat cell RNA spiked in. Subset of the sample: FACS-sorted CD8+CD4-CCR7+CD45RA+ naive T cells. The CDR3 region is CASSLVGAGELFF. In nucleotides, the CDR3 is TGTGCCAGCAGCTTGGTGGGAGCCGGGGAGCTGTTTTTT.